One and the same sample provided the 2 T cell receptor beta chains below, sequenced in a study of T cell responses to AZD1222 COVID-19 vaccine. Repertoires were generated with immunoSEQ multiplex PCR, while TCRdb's copy carries only in-frame clones and drops some. The repertoire holds 120,000 or so clones, with around 88% as singletons. Material: peripheral blood, obtained on day 0 of AZD1222 vaccination. The receptors come from an adult in good health.

This clone occurred a few times. The rearrangement uses TRBV4-3 and TRBJ2-5, with a possible D match to TRBD2 (5 bases). V was pared by 0 bases and J by 9 bases, with 14 bases between. This CDR3 has 14 residues. The germline CDR1 and CDR2 sequences are LGHNA and YSLEER. The CDR3 region is CASSQDPNIGAQYF. DNA of the CDR3: TGCGCCAGCAGCCAAGATCCGAATATCGGGGCCCAGTACTTC.

The V and J genes are TRBV5-1 and TRBJ1-4; 7 positions match TRBD1. The V segment lost 4 bases and the J segment 6 bases; nucleotides outside the gene matches: 6. The CDR3 is made up of 14 amino acids. In germline, CDR1 is SGHRS, CDR2 YFSETQ. In DNA, the CDR3 is TGCGCCAGCAGCCCAAACACAGGGGATGAAAAACTGTTTTTT. Translating gives CASSPNTGDEKLFF.